This T cell receptor beta chain was sequenced for a study of immune evolution from preneoplasia to lung adenocarcinoma. Produced via immunoSEQ multiplex PCR; TCRdb's table is partial and in-frame only. The data hold under 8,000 clones, with 70% to 80% observed a single time. The V segment lost 3 bases and the J segment 4 bases; nucleotides outside the gene matches: 2. The CDR3 is 15 residues long. The germline CDR1 and CDR2 sequences are SGHTA and FQGTGA. Sequenced sample: FFPE minimally invasive lung adenocarcinoma tissue. This chain uses TRBV7-3 with TRBJ2-3, with 12 bases lining up with TRBD2. This sequence originates from a person aged 55-85 years with lung adenocarcinoma. CDR3 in amino acids: CASSLTSGSSDTQYF. In DNA, the CDR3 is TGTGCCAGCAGCTTGACTAGCGGGAGTTCAGATACGCAGTATTTT.